This is a list of T cell receptor beta chains from one sample in a study of blood T cell repertoires in COVID-19. The repertoire was sequenced with immunoSEQ multiplex PCR; TCRdb's copy has only in-frame clones and lacks some. The sample holds about 160,000 clones, 70% to 90% seen once. The sequenced sample was PBMCs or T cells enriched from blood (not recorded which). All receptors come from a woman aged 45-65 years who had recovered from COVID-19. Each CDR3 is given with its conserved first and last residue. D genes are given only for firm matches.

d_gene,len,v_gene,CDR3aa
TRBD1,16,TRBV18,CASSSYLRTGGNEQFF
NA,14,TRBV4-1,CASSRGGLNQPQHF
NA,15,TRBV4-1,CASSQVAPSTDTQYF
NA,15,TRBV10-3,CAISVPLDPYNEQFF
NA,15,TRBV7-8,CASSQGDRSNSPLHF
TRBD2,18,TRBV19,CASSFWVAGGPGKETQYF
TRBD2,17,TRBV18,CASSPKGWSGGANEQFF
NA,19,TRBV7-8,CASSLQGDPQSSYNSPLHF
NA,13,TRBV7-2,CASSFDSKETQYF
TRBD2,17,TRBV5-1,CASSLALAGSSTDTQYF
TRBD1,16,TRBV2,CASSESLTGGSYGYTF
NA,13,TRBV5-1,CASSTDNGRGYTF
NA,13,TRBV5-1,CASSLGRQTEAFF
NA,14,TRBV5-1,CASSIGRGWEKLFF
TRBD1,16,TRBV6-1,CASSEPRRAGQYGYTF
NA,13,TRBV7-3,CASSPPPFEKLFF
NA,11,TRBV5-1,CASSHGAEAFF
NA,14,TRBV10-3,CAISEGAGNQPQHF
TRBD1,14,TRBV7-2,CASSLRTGKNIQYF
NA,18,TRBV21-1,CASSKNRPGQGTNQPQHF
TRBD2,16,TRBV24-1,CATSDPVQRGGGEQFF
NA,14,TRBV9,CASSALRREDGYTF
TRBD1,13,TRBV29-1,CSFKQGAGYGYTF
TRBD1,13,TRBV9,CASSPGGAGTQYF
TRBD1,15,TRBV30,CAWSVDRGLNQPQHF
TRBD1,11,TRBV2,CASSGDRAAFF
NA,14,TRBV19,CASSMGGHNSPLHF
TRBD1,13,TRBV6-6,CASSPDRVNEQYF
NA,14,TRBV19,CASLEPGEVTEAFF
NA,14,TRBV7-2,CASSFTNYAYEQYF
TRBD2,15,TRBV7-8,CASSLGAGGRETQYF
NA,14,TRBV15,CATSRGGQGTEAFF
TRBD1,15,TRBV2,CASSEPGGSNQPQHF
TRBD1,12,TRBV6-5,CASSVGQYEQYF
TRBD2,14,TRBV18,CASSPQTSGGEQFF
TRBD1,15,TRBV5-4,CASRAGTAILYEQYF
TRBD1,15,TRBV15,CATSRNRGRGEKLFF
NA,13,TRBV3-1/TRBV3-2,CASSQGTDTEAFF
TRBD1,14,TRBV19,CASSKQGEVGEQYF
NA,13,TRBV5-6,CASSFTGNYEQYF
NA,13,TRBV18,CASSPKQGYEQYF
NA,11,TRBV28,CASSLDYEQYF
NA,12,TRBV6-5,CASSTGEGKLFF
TRBD1,14,TRBV28,CASSPYRGAYGYTF
TRBD1,16,TRBV27,CASSLSGTGRGQPQHF
TRBD2,14,TRBV11-2,CASTYSGGTDTQYF
TRBD2,15,TRBV5-4,CASSFELAARREQFF
NA,14,TRBV9,CASSLFGQYNEQFF
NA,17,TRBV5-1,CASSFSGELPSVYGYTF
NA,14,TRBV5-6,CASSFRGSTYEQYF
NA,14,TRBV9,CASSVGQANEKLFF
NA,12,TRBV29-1,CSVADGYNEQFF
TRBD1,13,TRBV5-1,CASSLTGADIQYF
NA,13,TRBV13,CASSLRGGNTIYF
TRBD1,15,TRBV5-5,CASSWDRGRNYGYTF
TRBD1,14,TRBV2,CASSQGAHNSPLHF
TRBD1,13,TRBV10-3,CAIKHGTEETQYF
NA,14,TRBV4-3,CASSLREVSYEQYF
NA,12,TRBV6-5,CASSSSSSGYTF